This T cell receptor beta chain was retrieved from a study of neurological immune-mediated disorders. Overall study results and limits: HTLV-1-associated myelopathy had the most TCR clonal expansion, and multiple sclerosis had the least, less than healthy controls.

The ends lost 6 bases at V and 1 base at J; junction bases unmatched: 4. CDR3 length: 16 amino acids. CDR1 SNHLY and CDR2 FYNNEI come from the germline V gene. A note on this clonotype: The antigen remains unidentified.

TCRdb itself ran the 5' RACE reads through MiXCR, one entry per CDR3 protein. The table includes around 40,000 distinct CDR3 sequences, approximately 12% detected once. This clonotype originated in a female donor in good health. Sequencing was performed on PBMCs. This chain connects TRBV2 to TRBJ1-6; 9 positions agree with TRBD1. CDR3 nucleotide sequence: TGTGCCAGCAGGGACAGGGGAGGGTCCTATAATTCACCCCTCCACTTT. This sequence encodes CASRDRGGSYNSPLHF.